Listed below are T cell receptor beta chains from one sample, sequenced in a study of beta chain features in type 1 diabetes. Assay: immunoSEQ multiplex PCR; the TCRdb copy retains only in-frame clones and omits some. The repertoire holds 130,000 to 150,000 clones, nearly 50% seen once, with around 0.43% in the top ten. Sequencing used Tregs from blood. The source is a man in his late teens or twenties in good health. Both conserved end residues are part of each CDR3.

v_call cdr3_aa
TRBV27 CASSPNPIIAGSAGVAKNIQYF
TRBV9 CASSEPPAGNEQFF
TRBV7-9 CASSLVSFYGTGVNTQYF
TRBV10-3 CAINSNRAIDEAFF
TRBV7-2 CASSRGGLGADTQYF
TRBV5-1 CASSLDGHRTEKLFF
TRBV27 CASSLMSSGRYEQYF
TRBV5-1 CASSSRRMELDEQYF
TRBV10-2 CASMQAGGFHEQFF
TRBV20-1 CSALPGAGLFF
TRBV9 CASSVFAGEEDTQYF
TRBV15 CATSRGQGGEAFF
TRBV7-9 CASSPRGGAYEQYF
TRBV9 CASSVQGYGETQYF
TRBV6-1 CASRNRDRLYEQYF
TRBV27 CASRGNPWTEAFF
TRBV7-9 CASSLLANEQFF
TRBV4-3 CASSQAPGTYQHF
TRBV28 CASRRFGGYEQYF
TRBV6-1 CASSETPKEGYEQYF
TRBV28 CASSFWADYEAFF
TRBV19 CASKPDTGELFF
TRBV6-5 CASSRDTTDTQYF
TRBV5-1 CASSRPMGQGARETQYF
TRBV2 CASRAAGRAKNIQYF
TRBV5-5 CASSLGRQVAYEQYF
TRBV27 CASRQWDRNTEAFF
TRBV6-5 CASSPKRVDTQYF
TRBV28 CASTTSGSGYNEQFF
TRBV7-9 CASSLYRNTGELFF
TRBV7-2 CASSLSKALEQYF
TRBV7-9 CASRRLSGSYEQYF
TRBV30 CAWKSAMGRAGVETQYF
TRBV6-1 CASRDSPYEQYF
TRBV4-3 CASSHRSWETQYF
TRBV7-2 CASRRLAGASSYEQYF
TRBV5-4 CASGTGTRQETQYF
TRBV6-1 CASSDSVGLTDTQYF
TRBV28 CASSSLAGGLDEQYF
TRBV29-1 CSACLRDTAFF